This TCR beta chain was recovered during a study of shared clonotypes between healthy human individuals. Original data processing: ImmunoSEQ junction-only sequences lacked quality scores, so their filtering differed. Data came from immunoSEQ multiplex PCR; TCRdb stores just in-frame clones and leaves some out. V and J calls plus clone size are reproduced from that table; the DNA served to infer D and trimming. The table has hundreds of thousands of clones, around 96% seen once. CD45RO-negative, CCR7-selected cells formed the naive CD8 fraction, which excluded terminally differentiated effector memory CD45RA+ cells. About this clone itself: Antigen: not known.

This CDR3 has 15 amino acids. V lost 2 bases and J 3 bases, leaving 11 bases between the germline ends. Germline loops: CDR1 SGHRS, CDR2 YFSETQ. Study results and caveats: In general, naive subsets displayed greater estimated richness than memory subsets did. An effect of sequencing depth on clonotype sharing among donors was expected. Only blood samples were collected, and tissue repertoires likely differ.

Sequencing used naive CD8+ T cells sorted from blood. The rearrangement uses TRBV5-1 and TRBJ1-4; D gene uncertain. This TCR was recovered from a woman in her twenties or thirties in good health. As DNA, the CDR3 is TGCGCCAGCAGCTTCGAAGGTCTGGCTAATGAAAAACTGTTTTTT. Protein sequence: CASSFEGLANEKLFF.